This passage covers 15 T cell receptor beta chains from one sample sequenced in a study of cytomegalovirus exposure and HLA in healthy donors. The PCR had 60 Vbeta and 13 Jbeta primers. The repertoire was sequenced with immunoSEQ multiplex PCR; TCRdb's copy has only in-frame clones and lacks some. In the table there are more than 95,000 clones, 79% of which are singletons. Specimen: PBMCs. These receptors were taken from a man younger than 40 in good health and CMV-seropositive.

The gene calls are TRBV4-1 and TRBJ2-7; D gene ambiguous. CDR3 length: 16 residues. Deletions cut 0 bases from V and 6 bases from J, with 18 bases between. Germline CDR1 and CDR2: MGHRA and YSYEKL. CDR3 sequence (DNA): TGCGCCAGCAGCCAAGACCGAACCCGTGCGAGCGCCGAGCAGTACTTC. Residues: CASSQDRTRASAEQYF.

The CDR3: CASSAGQGGLRGAEAFF. For the CDR3, the DNA is TGTGCCAGCAGCGCCGGACAGGGGGGTTTGAGGGGCGCTGAAGCTTTCTTT. The chain is built from TRBV5-4 and TRBJ1-1; TRBD1 agrees at 10 bases. V shed 4 bases, J shed 6 bases, and the junction held 15 bases outside the gene matches. Germline V gene lookup returns CDR1 SGHNT and CDR2 YYREEE (reference sequence). The CDR3 spans 17 residues.

The rearrangement links TRBV9 to TRBJ1-6, with 7 bases aligning to TRBD1. Germline CDR1 reads SGDLS; CDR2 reads YYNGEE. V was clipped by 3 bases and J by 7 bases; unmatched bases: 16. There are 18 residues in the CDR3. The CDR3 region has the DNA TGTGCCAGCAGCGACAGTTCAGGGGGGTTGTCGAGGAATTCACCCCTCCACTTT. Translating gives CASSDSSGGLSRNSPLHF.

The chain links TRBV19 to TRBJ2-2; a possible D gene is TRBD2 (6 bases). Per germline, CDR1 LNHDA and CDR2 SQIVND (reference sequence). Between the trimmed V and J ends, which lost 8 bases and 0 bases, there was a span of 13 bases. The CDR3 length is 15 residues. This CDR3 is CASHPTGANTGELFF. The DNA of the CDR3 is TGTGCCAGTCACCCCACGGGGGCGAACACCGGGGAGCTGTTTTTT.

In its sample, this clone is medium-sized. The genes are TRBV6-4 and TRBJ2-3, with 8 bases lining up with TRBD2. Germline loops: CDR1 MRHNA, CDR2 SNTAGT. Trimming removed 2 bases from V and 3 bases from J; junction bases left unmatched: 4. The CDR3 totals 15 residues. The CDR3 DNA reads as TGTGCCAGCAGTGACGGGGCGGGAGGAACAGATACGCAGTATTTT. This sequence encodes CASSDGAGGTDTQYF.

The J gene is TRBJ2-1, the V gene TRBV7-2; TRBD1 agrees at 10 bases. Germline V gene data show CDR1 as SGHTA and CDR2 as FQGNSA. The J segment lost 7 bases and the V segment lost 5 bases, leaving 8 bases of the junction unmatched. CDR3 size: 15 residues. The CDR3 here is CASSPRQGAWNEQFF. CDR3 bases: TGTGCCAGCAGCCCCCGACAGGGGGCTTGGAATGAGCAGTTCTTC.

The chain links TRBV7-2 to TRBJ1-5; possible D gene TRBD1, 6 bases. The CDR3 runs 17 residues. V shed 5 bases and J shed 1 base, with 18 bases lying between them. Germline V gene data show CDR1 as SGHTA and CDR2 as FQGNSA. CDR3 sequence: CASSPPRGGRSNQPQHF. The CDR3 coding sequence is TGTGCCAGCAGCCCTCCGAGGGGGGGTAGAAGCAATCAGCCCCAGCATTTT.

The chain is built from TRBV4-3 and TRBJ2-2; 9 bases fit TRBD2. Germline assignment: CDR1 LGHNA and CDR2 YSLEER. This CDR3 comprises 18 residues. J was trimmed by 2 bases and V by 2 bases; bases with no gene match: 9. CDR3 amino acids: CASSQPSGGPSNTGELFF. As DNA, the CDR3 is TGCGCCAGCAGCCAACCCAGCGGGGGGCCCTCAAACACCGGGGAGCTGTTTTTT.

The genes are TRBV19 and TRBJ2-1; 10 bases fit TRBD2. Germline assignment: CDR1 LNHDA and CDR2 SQIVND (reference sequence). CDR3 length: 15 residues. The ends lost 3 bases at V and 4 bases at J; junction bases unmatched: 3. In DNA form, the CDR3 reads TGTGCCAGTAGTATGGGGACTAGCGCTTACAATGAGCAGTTCTTC. It specifies CASSMGTSAYNEQFF. Complete variable domain (other parts from reference TRBV19 and TRBJ2-1): DGGITQSPKYLFRKEGQNVTLSCEQNLNHDAMYWYRQDPGQGLRLIYYSQIVNDFQKGDIAEGYSVSREKKESFPLTVTSAQKNPTAFYLCASSMGTSAYNEQFFGPGTRLTVL.

CDR3 residues: CASSYSQQNYGYTF. The CDR3 DNA reads as TGTGCCAGCAGTTACTCCCAACAAAACTATGGCTACACCTTC. V usage is TRBV6-5 and J usage is TRBJ1-2; D uncertain. Trimming shortened V by 0 bases and J by 2 bases, and 7 bases separated the two germline ends. CDR1 is MNHEY and CDR2 is SVGAGI in the germline V gene. The CDR3 loop spans 14 amino acids.

In this sample, this clone turned up once. The chain is built from TRBV30 and TRBJ2-3; weak D call: TRBD1 (6 bases). The CDR3 totals 13 residues. Germline CDR1 is GTSNPN and CDR2 is SVGIG (reference sequence). V shed 2 bases and J shed 7 bases, with 13 bases lying between them. The CDR3 sequence: CAWSSGQLYTQYF. CDR3 bases: TGTGCCTGGAGTTCCGGACAGCTTTATACGCAGTATTTT.

The V gene is TRBV5-1, the J gene TRBJ1-2, with D possibly matching TRBD1 (5 bases). The V gene lost 4 bases and the J gene lost 2 bases, with 24 bases spanning the gap. The CDR3 consists of 18 residues. CDR1 SGHRS and CDR2 YFSETQ come from the germline V gene. The CDR3: CASSAYQPQYRQNYGYTF. The CDR3 DNA is TGCGCCAGCAGCGCGTACCAACCTCAATATAGACAGAACTATGGCTACACCTTC.

This clone was counted between two and nine times. The genes are TRBV30 and TRBJ2-6, with TRBD2 as a possible D gene (5 bases). V lost 4 bases and J lost 3, with 10 bases in between. There are 14 residues in the CDR3. Per the germline V gene, CDR1 is GTSNPN and CDR2 is SVGIG (reference sequence). The CDR3 here is CAWIPGVGANVLTF. CDR3 nucleotides: TGTGCCTGGATTCCCGGGGTTGGGGCCAACGTCCTGACTTTC.

The V and J genes are TRBV7-3 and TRBJ2-3; TRBD1 matches 7 bases. Germline CDR1 SGHTA, CDR2 FQGTGA. The trim removed 1 base at V and 2 bases at J, leaving 18 bases unmatched. This CDR3 has 20 residues. The CDR3 loop reads CASSLIIYVEWGQHTDTQYF. The CDR3 DNA follows: TGTGCCAGCAGCTTAATAATATATGTTGAATGGGGACAGCACACAGATACGCAGTATTTT.

In the case of this clone: An end of the junction does not agree with germline; a read error may underlie this. The chain combines TRBV7-9 with TRBJ2-1, with D perhaps TRBD1 (6 bases). Germline CDR1 and CDR2: SEHNR and FQNEAQ (reference sequence). The CDR3 has 12 amino acids. CDR3 in amino acids: CSSSLGAGEQFF. The CDR3 DNA follows: TGTTCCAGCAGCTTGGGGGCGGGTGAGCAGTTCTTC.